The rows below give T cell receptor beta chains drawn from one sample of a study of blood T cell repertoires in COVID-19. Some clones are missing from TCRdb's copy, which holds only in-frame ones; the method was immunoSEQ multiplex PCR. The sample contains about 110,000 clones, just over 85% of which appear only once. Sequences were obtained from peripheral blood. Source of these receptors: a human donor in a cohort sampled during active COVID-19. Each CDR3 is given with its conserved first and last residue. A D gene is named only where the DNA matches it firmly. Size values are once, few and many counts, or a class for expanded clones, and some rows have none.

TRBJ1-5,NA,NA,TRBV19,TGTGCCAGTAGTATAGAGCGGAGGCAGCCCCAGCATTTT,CASSIERRQPQHF
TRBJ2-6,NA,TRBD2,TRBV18,TGTGCCAGCTCACCACCGGGAGGGTCGGGGGCCAACGTCCTGACTTTC,CASSPPGGSGANVLTF
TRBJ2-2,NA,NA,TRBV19,TGTGCCAGTGGGGACTCCTCTTTCTCCCACACCGGGGAGCTGTTTTTT,CASGDSSFSHTGELFF
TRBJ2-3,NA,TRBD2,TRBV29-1,TGCAGCGTTGAAGAGGGGGGGGATACGCAGTATTTT,CSVEEGGDTQYF
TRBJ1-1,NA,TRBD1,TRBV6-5,TGTGCCACCGGACAGGGCGAAGAAGCTTTCTTT,CATGQGEEAFF
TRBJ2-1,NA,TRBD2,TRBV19,TGTGCCAGTACTGGGACTAGCGGGAGTTCGTGGCAGTTCTTC,CASTGTSGSSWQFF
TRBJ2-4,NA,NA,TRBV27,TGTGCCAGCAGTCCCGACTGGGGCACCAAAGCCAAAAACATTCAGTACTTC,CASSPDWGTKAKNIQYF
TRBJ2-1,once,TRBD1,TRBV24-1,TGTGCCACCAGTGATTTGCAACAGGGGGCCTCTGAGCAGTTCTTC,CATSDLQQGASEQFF
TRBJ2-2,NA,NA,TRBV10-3,TGTGCCATCTTTAGTACCGGGGAGCTGTTTTTT,CAIFSTGELFF
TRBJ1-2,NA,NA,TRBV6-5,TGTGCCAGCAGTTTAGCAACGACGGCTCCTCTCTATGGCTACACCTTC,CASSLATTAPLYGYTF
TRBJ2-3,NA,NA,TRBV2,TGTGCCAGCAGTGCGGACTACCCAGTCACAGATACGCAGTATTTT,CASSADYPVTDTQYF
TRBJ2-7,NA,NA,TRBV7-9,TGTGCCAGCAGCCTACAGGGCCTAGCTGACGAGCAGTACTTC,CASSLQGLADEQYF
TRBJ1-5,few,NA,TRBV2,TGTGCCAGCAGTGACGAGGGACTTAGCAATCAGCCCCAGCATTTT,CASSDEGLSNQPQHF
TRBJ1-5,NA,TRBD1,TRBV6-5,TGTGCCAGCAGTACAGGGGTAGGTAGACAGCCCCAGCATTTT,CASSTGVGRQPQHF
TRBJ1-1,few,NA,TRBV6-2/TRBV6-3,TGTGCCAGCAGCCCTAACCAACCCTGGGAGGCCTTGAACACTGAAGCTTTCTTT,CASSPNQPWEALNTEAFF
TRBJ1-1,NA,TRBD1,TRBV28,TGTGCCAGCCGCCGAGGGACAGGGGTTATGAACACTGAAGCTTTCTTT,CASRRGTGVMNTEAFF
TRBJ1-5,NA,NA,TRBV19,TGTGCCAGCCAATACGGCCGGGGGCCCCAGCATTTT,CASQYGRGPQHF
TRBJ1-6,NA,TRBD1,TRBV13,TGTGCCAGCAGCCCGAAGGGGACAGGGGATAAAAATTCACCCCTCCACTTT,CASSPKGTGDKNSPLHF
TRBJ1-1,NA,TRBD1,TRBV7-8,TGTGCCAGCAGCCTAAGGACAGGGGGCCTGAACACTGAAGCTTTCTTT,CASSLRTGGLNTEAFF
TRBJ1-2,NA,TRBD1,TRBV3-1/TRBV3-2,TGTGCCAGCAGCCAAGGCATCGGGACAGGGGATGGCTACACCTTC,CASSQGIGTGDGYTF
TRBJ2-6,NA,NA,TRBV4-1,TGCGCCAGCAGCCAAGTGATGGGGCAGCCTGGGGCCAACGTCCTGACTTTC,CASSQVMGQPGANVLTF
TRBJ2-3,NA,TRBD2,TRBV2,TGTGCCAGCACCCCCGGGGGGGGCCCAGATACGCAGTATTTT,CASTPGGGPDTQYF
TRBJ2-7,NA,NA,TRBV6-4,TGTGCCAGCAAAAGGACAGCCCCCTACGAGCAGTACTTC,CASKRTAPYEQYF
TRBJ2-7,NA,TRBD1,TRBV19,TGTGCCAGTAGTCTCGGACAGGGGGCTAGGGAGCAGTACTTC,CASSLGQGAREQYF
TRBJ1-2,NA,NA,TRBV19,TGTGCCAGTGGACTTCTCCGGCAGACCAACTATGGCTACACCTTC,CASGLLRQTNYGYTF
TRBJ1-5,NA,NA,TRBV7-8,TGTGCCAGCAGCTTAGCCGCGGGACCCTATCAGCCCCAGCATTTT,CASSLAAGPYQPQHF
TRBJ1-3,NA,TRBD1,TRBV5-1,TGCGCCAGCAGCACCGACAGGGGTACCCTCATATATTTT,CASSTDRGTLIYF
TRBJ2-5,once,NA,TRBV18,TGTGCCAGCTCACTCGCGGGGCCTTCGGAGACCCAGTACTTC,CASSLAGPSETQYF
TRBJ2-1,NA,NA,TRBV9,TGTGCCAGCAGCGTAGCTTCAGACTACAATGAGCAGTTCTTC,CASSVASDYNEQFF
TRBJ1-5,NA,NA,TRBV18,TGTGCCAGCTCACCACCTCCAGGGGGCAATCAGCCCCAGCATTTT,CASSPPPGGNQPQHF
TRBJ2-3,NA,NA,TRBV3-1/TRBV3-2,TGTGCCAGCAGCCAGTCGACTAGCACAGATACGCAGTATTTT,CASSQSTSTDTQYF
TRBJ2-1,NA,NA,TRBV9,TGTGCCAGCAGCGTAGCTACCGGTTGGAATGAGCAGTTCTTC,CASSVATGWNEQFF
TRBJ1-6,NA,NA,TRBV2,TGTGCCAGCAGTGGGAGACAGATCTCCTATAATTCACCCCTCCACTTT,CASSGRQISYNSPLHF
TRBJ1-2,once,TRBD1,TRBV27,TGTGCCAGCTTCTCAGGGGGCGGTGGCTACACCTTC,CASFSGGGGYTF
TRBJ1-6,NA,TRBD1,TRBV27,TGTGCCAGCAAAACCGGACAGGACGGAAGGGTTAGCTCCTATAATTCACCCCTCCACTTT,CASKTGQDGRVSSYNSPLHF
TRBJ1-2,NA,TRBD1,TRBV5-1,TGCGCCAGCAGCGAGACAGGGAACTATGGCTACACCTTC,CASSETGNYGYTF
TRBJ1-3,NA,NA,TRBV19,TGTGCCAGTAGTATAGATCGTACAGATCACTCTGGAAACACCATATATTTT,CASSIDRTDHSGNTIYF
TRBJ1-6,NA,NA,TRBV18,TGTGCCAGCTCACCAAACAGGGATTCACCCCTCCACTTT,CASSPNRDSPLHF
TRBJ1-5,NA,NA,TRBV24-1,TGTGCCACCAGTGATTTGGGCGTAGGGGTCGGCGATCAGCCCCAGCATTTT,CATSDLGVGVGDQPQHF
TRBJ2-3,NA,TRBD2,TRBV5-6,TGTGCCAGCAGCCCCGGGGGGGGAAGCACAGATACGCAGTATTTT,CASSPGGGSTDTQYF
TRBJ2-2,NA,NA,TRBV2,TGTGCCAGCAATCGACGGGACACCCGAGGAGCCGGGGAGCTGTTTTTT,CASNRRDTRGAGELFF
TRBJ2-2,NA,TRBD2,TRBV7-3,TGTGCCAGCAGCTCACTAGCGGGGGGCTCCGGGGAGCTGTTTTTT,CASSSLAGGSGELFF
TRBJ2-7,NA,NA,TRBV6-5,TGTGCCAGCACCCCTCGGGACACCTCCTACGAGCAGTACTTC,CASTPRDTSYEQYF
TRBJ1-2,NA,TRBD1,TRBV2,TGTGCCAGCAGAGGACAGGGCTTTGGCTACACCTTC,CASRGQGFGYTF
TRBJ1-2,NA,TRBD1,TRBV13,TGTGCCAGCAGCTTAGGTGGCAGGGGGGCTGGCTACACCTTC,CASSLGGRGAGYTF
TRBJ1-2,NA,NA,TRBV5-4,TGTGCCAGCAAGGATCAAGGGGGGACGGCGGCGGGGGAAACCTATGGCTACACCTTC,CASKDQGGTAAGETYGYTF
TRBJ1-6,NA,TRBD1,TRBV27,TGTGCCAGCAGTTTGACAGGGTTTGGGAATTCACCCCTCCACTTT,CASSLTGFGNSPLHF
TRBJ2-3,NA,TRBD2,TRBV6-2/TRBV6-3,TGTGCCAGCAGTTATGGGACTAGCGGGGATACGCAGTATTTT,CASSYGTSGDTQYF
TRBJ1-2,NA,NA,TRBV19,TGTGCCAGTAGTATGCCAGGGGATCCCACCTATGGCTACACCTTC,CASSMPGDPTYGYTF
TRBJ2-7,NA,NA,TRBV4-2,TGTGCCAGCAGCCAAGATCTACACGAGCAGTACTTC,CASSQDLHEQYF
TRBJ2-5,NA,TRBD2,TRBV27,TGTGCCAGCAGTTTACGGCTAGCGGGAGGGCAAGAGACCCAGTACTTC,CASSLRLAGGQETQYF
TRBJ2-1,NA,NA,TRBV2,TGTGCCAGCAGAGATTCTCGACAGGGAGGAAAAAATGAGCAGTTCTTC,CASRDSRQGGKNEQFF
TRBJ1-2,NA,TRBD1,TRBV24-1,TGTGCCACCAGTGACACAGGGGCTGACTATGGCTACACCTTC,CATSDTGADYGYTF